This T cell receptor (beta chain) is drawn from a study of CD8 T cells in ankylosing spondylitis (dated by TCRdb to 2016 to 2017). The study in broad terms: The study profiled T cell receptor beta repertoires in healthy donors and ankylosing spondylitis patients to find disease-linked TCR variants. Peripheral blood was sampled, and synovial fluid was also collected from ankylosing spondylitis patients. The whole study cohort included some 100 healthy donors and 25 ankylosing spondylitis patients.

The table lists this clonotype with many counts. It lacks a known antigen. The record has no base qualities; no much larger clone is one base away. CDR3 length: 16 amino acids, cysteine to phenylalanine. Solely the CDR3 DNA is kept, with 48 bases framed from the first base. V sheds 5 bases and J sheds 10 bases, leaving 21 bases between their ends. CDR1 SGHTA and CDR2 FQGNSA were looked up in the germline V gene. Sequencing took place on an Illumina HiSeq 2500. Quantitative 5'-RACE with molecular barcodes was the method used to prepare the TCR beta libraries. On the study's bioinformatics: A new computational method based on a probabilistic model of VDJ rearrangement was used to identify disease-linked TCR variants. The public reads were reprocessed in TCRdb via fastp at Q25 and MiXCR, keeping in-frame beta chains. Here each entry gathers all rows of one CDR3 protein and keeps the most common genes and DNA. TCRdb, rather than the study authors, made the V and J calls. This sample has about 300,000 distinct CDR3 sequences in its table, and approximately 10% of those were observed once. About 10% of the sample goes to the ten largest clones.

Broad study findings and their caveats: A CD8+ phenotype was shown by the disease-linked clones, which were found at relatively low frequencies in peripheral blood. Significant enrichment of the disease-linked clones was reported in matched synovial fluid samples from ankylosing spondylitis patients. Some of the motif variants had been reported before in the synovial fluid and blood of reactive arthritis patients, a finding that suggests common disease-initiation mechanisms. A TCR beta motif made up of seven or eight highly homologous amino acid variants appeared to be characteristic of blood from ankylosing spondylitis patients.

The source of this sequence is a female donor with ankylosing spondylitis or in good health (not recorded which). In this chain, TRBV7-2 is recombined with TRBJ1-6; too little of a D gene remains to name it. The sample was blood, either unsorted or a sorted T cell fraction (not recorded which). In nucleotide form, the sequence is TGTGCCAGCAGCCCTGGCAGAACATCGGCAGGATCACCCCTCCACTTT. Its translation is CASSPGRTSAGSPLHF.